Listed here is a single TCR beta chain. The antigen remains unidentified. This specimen comes from a study of PD-1 blockade in mismatch repair-deficient tumors. Turning to the study itself: Patients had about a dozen mismatch repair-deficient cancer types, all previously treated and progressing.

Assay: immunoSEQ multiplex PCR; the TCRdb copy retains only in-frame clones and omits some. The sample includes over 9,000 clones, just over 90% seen only once; the top ten take 9.7%. Time point specified: roughly 10-day in vitro stimulation with candidate neoantigen peptide 3. Cells were stimulated approximately nine days with each of six to eight ELISpot-reactive neoantigens. The germline CDR1 and CDR2 sequences are SGHDT and YYEEEE. This CDR3 has 12 amino acids. V gave up 1 base and J gave up 8 bases, with 4 bases separating them. Sample: cells cultured in vitro, taken from a patient treated with pembrolizumab. The clonotype originates from an adult with mismatch repair-deficient cancer. This chain joins TRBV5-6 and TRBJ1-6, with D uncertain. The CDR3 DNA follows: TGTGCCAGCAGCTTGCTGGATTCACCCCTCCACTTT. This translates into CASSLLDSPLHF. The entire variable domain, with the rest obtained from reference TRBV5-6 and TRBJ1-6, is as follows: DAGVTQSPTHLIKTRGQQVTLRCSPKSGHDTVSWYQQALGQGPQFIFQYYEEEERQRGNFPDRFSGHQFPNYSSELNVNALLLGDSALYLCASSLLDSPLHFGNGTRLTVT.